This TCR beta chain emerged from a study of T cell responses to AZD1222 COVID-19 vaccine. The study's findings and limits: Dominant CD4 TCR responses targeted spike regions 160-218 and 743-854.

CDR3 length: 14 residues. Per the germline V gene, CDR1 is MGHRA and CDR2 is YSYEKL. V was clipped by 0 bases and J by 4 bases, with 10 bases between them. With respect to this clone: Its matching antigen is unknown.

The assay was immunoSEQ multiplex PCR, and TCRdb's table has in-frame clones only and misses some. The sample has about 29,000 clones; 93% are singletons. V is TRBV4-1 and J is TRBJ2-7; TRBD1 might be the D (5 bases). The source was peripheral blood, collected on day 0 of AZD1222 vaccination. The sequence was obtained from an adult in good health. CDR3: CASSQEQVIYEQYF. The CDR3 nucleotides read TGCGCCAGCAGCCAAGAACAGGTAATTTACGAGCAGTACTTC.